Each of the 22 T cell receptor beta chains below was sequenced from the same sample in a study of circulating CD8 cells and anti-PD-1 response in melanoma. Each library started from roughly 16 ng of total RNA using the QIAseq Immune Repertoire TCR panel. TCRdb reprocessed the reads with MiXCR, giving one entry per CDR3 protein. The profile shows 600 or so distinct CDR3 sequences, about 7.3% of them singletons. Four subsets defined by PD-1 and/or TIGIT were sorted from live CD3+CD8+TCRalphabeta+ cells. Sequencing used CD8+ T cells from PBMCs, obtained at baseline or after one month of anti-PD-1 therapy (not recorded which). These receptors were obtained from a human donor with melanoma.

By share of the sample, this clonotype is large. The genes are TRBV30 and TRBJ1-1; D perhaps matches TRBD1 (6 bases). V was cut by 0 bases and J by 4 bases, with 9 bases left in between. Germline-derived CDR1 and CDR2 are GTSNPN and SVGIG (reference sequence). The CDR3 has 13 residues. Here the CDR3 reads CAWSVGDITEAFF. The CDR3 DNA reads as TGTGCCTGGAGTGTAGGGGACATCACTGAAGCTTTCTTT.

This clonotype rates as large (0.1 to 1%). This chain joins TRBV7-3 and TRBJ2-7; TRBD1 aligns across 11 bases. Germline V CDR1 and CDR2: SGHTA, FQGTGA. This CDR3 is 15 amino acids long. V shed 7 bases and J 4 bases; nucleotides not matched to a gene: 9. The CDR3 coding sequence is TGTGCCAGCATCCAACCGGGACAGGGGGTTTACGAGCAGTACTTC. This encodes CASIQPGQGVYEQYF.

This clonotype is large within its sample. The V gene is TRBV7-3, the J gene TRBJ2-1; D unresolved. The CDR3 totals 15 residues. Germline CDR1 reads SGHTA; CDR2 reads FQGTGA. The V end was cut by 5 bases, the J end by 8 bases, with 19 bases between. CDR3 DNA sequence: TGTGCCAGCAGCGAATACTACGGCCCCATCGATGAGCAGTTCTTC. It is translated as CASSEYYGPIDEQFF.

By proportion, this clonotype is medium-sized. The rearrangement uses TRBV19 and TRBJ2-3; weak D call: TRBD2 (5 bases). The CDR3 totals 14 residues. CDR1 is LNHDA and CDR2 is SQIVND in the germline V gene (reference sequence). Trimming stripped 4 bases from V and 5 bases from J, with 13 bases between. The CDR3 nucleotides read TGTGCCAGTAGTAGCGGGCCCATAGAAGATACGCAGTATTTT. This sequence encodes CASSSGPIEDTQYF.

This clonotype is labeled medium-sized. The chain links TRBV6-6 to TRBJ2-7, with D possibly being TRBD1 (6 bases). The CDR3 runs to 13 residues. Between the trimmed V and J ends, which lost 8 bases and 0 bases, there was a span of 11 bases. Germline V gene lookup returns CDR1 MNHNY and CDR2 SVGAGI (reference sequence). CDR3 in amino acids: CASGGQPSYEQYF. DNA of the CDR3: TGTGCCAGCGGCGGACAGCCCTCCTACGAGCAGTACTTC.

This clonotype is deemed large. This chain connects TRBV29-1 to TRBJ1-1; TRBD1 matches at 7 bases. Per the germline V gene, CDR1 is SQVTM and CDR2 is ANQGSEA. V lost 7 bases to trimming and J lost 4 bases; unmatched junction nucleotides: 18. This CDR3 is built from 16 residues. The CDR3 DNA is TGCAGCGCTGGTAGGACTGGGGCAGGGGGTAGCACTGAAGCTTTCTTT. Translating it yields CSAGRTGAGGSTEAFF.

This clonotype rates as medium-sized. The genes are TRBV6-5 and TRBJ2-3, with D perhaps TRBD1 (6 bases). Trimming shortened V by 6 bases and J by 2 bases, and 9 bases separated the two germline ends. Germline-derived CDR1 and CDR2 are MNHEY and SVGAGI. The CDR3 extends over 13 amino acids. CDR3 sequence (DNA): TGTGCCAGCAGAAGGGGGTCCACAGATACGCAGTATTTT. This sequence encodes CASRRGSTDTQYF.

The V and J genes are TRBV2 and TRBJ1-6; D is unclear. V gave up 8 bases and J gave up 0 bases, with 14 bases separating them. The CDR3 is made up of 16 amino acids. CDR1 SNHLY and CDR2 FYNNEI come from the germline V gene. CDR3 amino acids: CASGGSRSSYNSPLHF. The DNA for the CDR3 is TGTGCCAGCGGTGGAAGTAGGAGCTCCTATAATTCACCCCTCCACTTT.

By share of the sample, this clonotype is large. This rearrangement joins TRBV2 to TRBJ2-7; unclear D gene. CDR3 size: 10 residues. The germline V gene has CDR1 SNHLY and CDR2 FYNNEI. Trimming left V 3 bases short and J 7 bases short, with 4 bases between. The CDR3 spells CASSDGEQYF. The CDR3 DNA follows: TGTGCCAGCAGTGACGGAGAGCAGTACTTC.

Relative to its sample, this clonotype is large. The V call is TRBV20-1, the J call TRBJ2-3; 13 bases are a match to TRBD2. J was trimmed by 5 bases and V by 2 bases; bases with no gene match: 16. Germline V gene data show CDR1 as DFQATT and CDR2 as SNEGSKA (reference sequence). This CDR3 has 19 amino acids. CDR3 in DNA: TGCAGTGCTAGATCAGCCGGGACTAGCGGGGAATCGAATATAGATACGCAGTATTTT. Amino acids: CSARSAGTSGESNIDTQYF.

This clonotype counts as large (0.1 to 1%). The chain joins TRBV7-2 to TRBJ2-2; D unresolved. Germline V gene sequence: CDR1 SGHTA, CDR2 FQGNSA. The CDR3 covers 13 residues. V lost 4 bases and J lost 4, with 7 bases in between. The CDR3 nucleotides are TGTGCCAGCAGCTCTGTAGGCACCGGGGAGCTGTTTTTT. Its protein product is CASSSVGTGELFF. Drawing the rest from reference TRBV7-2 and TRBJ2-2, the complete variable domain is GAGVSQSPSNKVTEKGKDVELRCDPISGHTALYWYRQSLGQGLEFLIYFQGNSAPDKSGLPSDRFSAERTGGSVSTLTIQRTQQEDSAVYLCASSSVGTGELFFGEGSRLTVL.

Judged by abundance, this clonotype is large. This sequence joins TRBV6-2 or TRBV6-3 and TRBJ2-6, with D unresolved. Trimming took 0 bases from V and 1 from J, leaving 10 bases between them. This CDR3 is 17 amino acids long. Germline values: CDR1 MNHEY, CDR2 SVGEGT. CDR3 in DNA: TGTGCCAGCAGTTACTCGACGGATACATCTGGGGCCAACGTCCTGACTTTC. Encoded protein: CASSYSTDTSGANVLTF.

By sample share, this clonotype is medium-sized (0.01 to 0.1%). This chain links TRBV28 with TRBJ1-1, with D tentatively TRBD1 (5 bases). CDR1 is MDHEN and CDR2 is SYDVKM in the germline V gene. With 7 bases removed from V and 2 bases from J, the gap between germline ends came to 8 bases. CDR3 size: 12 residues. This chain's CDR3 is CASTWDNTEAFF. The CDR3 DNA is TGTGCCAGCACTTGGGACAACACTGAAGCTTTCTTT.

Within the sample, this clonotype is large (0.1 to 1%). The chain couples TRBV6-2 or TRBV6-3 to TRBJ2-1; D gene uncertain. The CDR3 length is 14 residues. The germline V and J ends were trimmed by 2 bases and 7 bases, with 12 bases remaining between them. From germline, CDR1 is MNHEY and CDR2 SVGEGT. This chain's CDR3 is CASSYGSPWNEQFF. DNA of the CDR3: TGTGCCAGCAGTTACGGCAGTCCTTGGAATGAGCAGTTCTTC.

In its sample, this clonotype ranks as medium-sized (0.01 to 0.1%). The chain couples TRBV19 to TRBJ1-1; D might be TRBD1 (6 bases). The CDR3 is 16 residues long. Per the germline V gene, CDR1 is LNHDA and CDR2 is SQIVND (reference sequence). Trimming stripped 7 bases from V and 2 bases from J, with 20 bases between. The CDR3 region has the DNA TGTGCCAGTATTCCGCTGGGGGGGGCGGCCAACACTGAAGCTTTCTTT. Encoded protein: CASIPLGGAANTEAFF.

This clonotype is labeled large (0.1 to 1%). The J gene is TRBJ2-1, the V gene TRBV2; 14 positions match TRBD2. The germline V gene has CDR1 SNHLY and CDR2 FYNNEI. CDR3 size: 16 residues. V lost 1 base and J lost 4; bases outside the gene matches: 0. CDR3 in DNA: TGTGCCAGCAGTGAAGGGACTAGCGGGGGGTACAATGAGCAGTTCTTC. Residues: CASSEGTSGGYNEQFF. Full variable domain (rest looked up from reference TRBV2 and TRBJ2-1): EPEVTQTPSHQVTQMGQEVILRCVPISNHLYFYWYRQILGQKVEFLVSFYNNEISEKSEIFDDQFSVERPDGSNFTLKIRSTKLEDSAMYFCASSEGTSGGYNEQFFGPGTRLTVL.

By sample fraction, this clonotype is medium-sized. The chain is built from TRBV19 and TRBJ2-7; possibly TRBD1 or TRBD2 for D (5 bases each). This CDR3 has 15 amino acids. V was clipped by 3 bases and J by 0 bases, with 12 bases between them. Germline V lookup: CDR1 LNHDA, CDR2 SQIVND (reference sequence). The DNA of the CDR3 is TGTGCCAGTAGTATCGGGGCAGGGCGCTCCTACGAGCAGTACTTC. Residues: CASSIGAGRSYEQYF.

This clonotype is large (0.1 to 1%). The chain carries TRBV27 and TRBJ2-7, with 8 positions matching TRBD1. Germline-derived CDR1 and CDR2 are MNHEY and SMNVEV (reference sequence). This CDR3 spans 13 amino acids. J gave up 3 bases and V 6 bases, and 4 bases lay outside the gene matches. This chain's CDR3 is CASSPGGGYEQYF. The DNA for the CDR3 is TGTGCCAGCAGCCCAGGGGGCGGCTACGAGCAGTACTTC.

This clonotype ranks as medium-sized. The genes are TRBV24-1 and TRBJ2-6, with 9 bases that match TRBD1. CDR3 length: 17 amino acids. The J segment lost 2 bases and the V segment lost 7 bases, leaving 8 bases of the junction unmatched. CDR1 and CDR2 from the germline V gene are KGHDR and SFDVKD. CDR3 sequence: CATSPGTGGPGANVLTF. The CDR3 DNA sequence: TGTGCCACCAGCCCCGGCACAGGGGGCCCTGGGGCCAACGTCCTGACTTTC.

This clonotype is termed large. The CDR3 DNA sequence: TGCAGTGCTAGAACGACAGGAACATACTACGAGCAGTACTTC. This translates into CSARTTGTYYEQYF. V gene TRBV20-1 combines with J gene TRBJ2-7; D may be TRBD1 (6 bases). Trimming pared 2 bases from V and 3 bases from J, leaving 14 bases between. Germline V gene lookup returns CDR1 DFQATT and CDR2 SNEGSKA (reference sequence). This CDR3 contains 14 residues.

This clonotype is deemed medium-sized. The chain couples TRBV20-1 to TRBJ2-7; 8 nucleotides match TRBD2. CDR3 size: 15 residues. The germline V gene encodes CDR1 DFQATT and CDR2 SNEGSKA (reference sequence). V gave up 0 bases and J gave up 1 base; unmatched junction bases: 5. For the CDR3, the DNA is TGCAGTGCTAGAGATGGGACTAGTGGGTCCTACGAGCAGTACTTC. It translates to CSARDGTSGSYEQYF.

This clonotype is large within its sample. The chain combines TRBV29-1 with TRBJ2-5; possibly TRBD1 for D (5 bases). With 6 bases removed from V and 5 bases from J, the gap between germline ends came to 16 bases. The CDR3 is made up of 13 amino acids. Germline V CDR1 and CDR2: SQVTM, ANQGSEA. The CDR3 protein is CSVLTMGPETQYF. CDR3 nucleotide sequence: TGCAGCGTCCTCACAATGGGGCCCGAGACCCAGTACTTC.